The 16 T cell receptor beta chains below all came from one sample that was sequenced in a study of cytomegalovirus exposure and HLA in healthy donors (dated by TCRdb to the late 2010s). The library was made by the immunoSEQ multiplex PCR assay. For the multiplex PCR, a mixture combining 60 forward primers for TCR Vbeta segments and 13 reverse primers for TCR Jbeta segments was used. TCRdb carries this immuneACCESS record with in-frame sequences only. Its versions omit some clonotypes, under half of them owing to an unresolved V gene in the studies checked, with the rest unexplained. The table for this sample lists 110,000 to 150,000 clones; about 77% of them were counted only once. The top ten hold approximately 3.8% of the sample. Sequencing input: PBMCs. The source is a male donor in good health and CMV-seronegative.

The chain couples TRBV6-5 to TRBJ2-5; weak D call: TRBD2 (6 bases). Germline CDR1 and CDR2: MNHEY and SVGAGI. The germline V and J ends were trimmed by 0 bases and 1 base, with 9 bases remaining between them. The CDR3 is 15 residues long. DNA for the CDR3: TGTGCCAGCAGTTACTCGGGAGGATCCCAAGAGACCCAGTACTTC. It translates to CASSYSGGSQETQYF.

This clone has a handful of counts. This sequence joins TRBV7-3 and TRBJ1-1, with TRBD1 as a possible D gene (6 bases). V lost 5 bases, J lost 4 bases, and 14 bases lay in between. This CDR3 has 14 residues. The germline V gene encodes CDR1 SGHTA and CDR2 FQGTGA. The CDR3 nucleotides read TGTGCCAGCAGCCTACAGGGATGGAGCACTGAAGCTTTCTTT. It encodes CASSLQGWSTEAFF. Complete variable domain (other parts from reference TRBV7-3 and TRBJ1-1): GAGVSQTPSNKVTEKGKYVELRCDPISGHTALYWYRQSLGQGPEFLIYFQGTGAADDSGLPNDRFFAVRPEGSVSTLKIQRTERGDSAVYLCASSLQGWSTEAFFGQGTRLTVV.

As DNA, the CDR3 is TGTGCCAGCAAGGGAGGGGCAGGGAGGCCTAATGAAAAACTGTTTTTT. The encoded protein is CASKGGAGRPNEKLFF. The chain carries TRBV7-6 and TRBJ1-4, with D maybe TRBD1 (5 bases). V dropped 7 bases and J dropped 3 bases, with 18 bases sitting between them. The CDR3 is made up of 16 amino acids. Germline lookup yields CDR1 SGHVS and CDR2 FNYEAQ.

The chain joins TRBV11-3 to TRBJ2-5; 12 bases line up with TRBD2. With the DNA end fitting TRBJ2-7 better, the J assignment may be wrong. CDR1 is SGHNT, CDR2 YENEEA, per germline. This CDR3 has 16 residues. CDR3 nucleotides: TGTGCCAGCAGCCTATCTAGCGGGAGGGCAGACCACGAGCAGTACTTC. Protein: CASSLSSGRADHEQYF.

The chain combines TRBV27 with TRBJ1-1; 8 bases map to TRBD1. Germline V gene lookup returns CDR1 MNHEY and CDR2 SMNVEV (reference sequence). The CDR3 runs to 15 residues. V lost 1 base to trimming and J lost 4 bases; unmatched junction nucleotides: 5. CDR3: CASSLLQGVGTEAFF. The CDR3 region has the DNA TGTGCCAGCAGTTTATTACAGGGGGTGGGCACTGAAGCTTTCTTT.

The V gene is TRBV7-3, the J gene TRBJ2-3, with D unresolved. Looked up from germline, CDR1 is SGHTA and CDR2 is FQGTGA. The ends were cut back, 2 bases at V and 3 bases at J, with 9 bases in the middle. This CDR3 is 14 amino acids long. The CDR3 is CASSLASFTDTQYF. CDR3 coding DNA: TGTGCCAGCAGCTTAGCGAGCTTTACAGATACGCAGTATTTT.

The CDR3 loop reads CASSEGGLASYEQYF. The CDR3 nucleotides are TGTGCCAGCAGTGAAGGGGGTCTAGCCTCCTACGAGCAGTACTTC. The genes are TRBV2 and TRBJ2-7, with TRBD2 as a possible D gene (5 bases). This CDR3 spans 15 amino acids. V lost 1 base and J 0 bases, leaving 10 bases between the germline ends. In germline, CDR1 is SNHLY, CDR2 FYNNEI.

The V and J genes are TRBV6-1 and TRBJ1-5; tentative D call: TRBD1 (5 bases). Deletions cut 1 base from V and 2 bases from J, with 9 bases between. Germline CDR1 reads MNHNS; CDR2 reads SASEGT. This CDR3 contains 15 residues. CDR3 amino acids: CASSEGTRGNQPQHF. The CDR3 DNA reads TGTGCCAGCAGTGAAGGGACACGGGGCAATCAGCCCCAGCATTTT.

J is TRBJ1-1 and V is TRBV18; D might be TRBD1 (5 bases). Germline V CDR1 and CDR2: KGHSH, LQKENI. CDR3 size: 17 residues. The germline V and J ends were trimmed by 2 bases and 0 bases, with 16 bases remaining between them. The CDR3 here is CASSPGITGFLNTEAFF. For the CDR3, the DNA is TGTGCCAGCTCACCAGGGATAACAGGATTTCTGAACACTGAAGCTTTCTTT. Supplemented by reference TRBV18 and TRBJ1-1, the full variable domain reads NAGVMQNPRHLVRRRGQEARLRCSPMKGHSHVYWYRQLPEEGLKFMVYLQKENIIDESGMPKERFSAEFPKEGPSILRIQQVVRGDSAAYFCASSPGITGFLNTEAFFGQGTRLTVV.

The V gene is TRBV19, the J gene TRBJ1-6, with no clear D. The CDR3 sequence is 15 residues long. Germline V gene lookup returns CDR1 LNHDA and CDR2 SQIVND (reference sequence). V lost 3 bases to trimming and J lost 0 bases, with 6 bases between them. CDR3 in DNA: TGTGCCAGTAGTATGAGGAGCTCCTATAATTCACCCCTCCACTTT. It translates to CASSMRSSYNSPLHF.

CDR3: CSVVTSGRRSEQYF. The CDR3 nucleotides read TGCAGCGTTGTAACTAGCGGGAGAAGGAGCGAGCAGTACTTC. The chain carries TRBV29-1 and TRBJ2-7; 11 bases match TRBD2. The CDR3 is made up of 14 amino acids. V dropped 4 bases and J dropped 6; count of bases not matched to a gene: 8. CDR1 and CDR2 from the germline V gene are SQVTM and ANQGSEA.

As DNA, the CDR3 is TGTGCCAGCAGCTTGTCGGGTCAGCCCCAGCATTTT. Encoded protein: CASSLSGQPQHF. The V gene is TRBV13, the J gene TRBJ1-5; D is uncertain. The V end lost 3 bases, the J end lost 6 bases, and 6 bases lay between the germline ends. Germline CDR1 is PRHDT and CDR2 is FYEKMQ (reference sequence). The CDR3 covers 12 residues.

The genes are TRBV18 and TRBJ1-2; no definite D call. Trimming removed 4 bases from V and 13 bases from J, with 19 bases in between. There are 13 residues in the CDR3. CDR1 is KGHSH, CDR2 LQKENI, per germline. The CDR3 region has the DNA TGTGCCAGCTCACGGGTAAGAGACGGAGTGGGCACCTTC. Protein sequence: CASSRVRDGVGTF.

The count of this clone is one. The chain employs TRBV29-1 and TRBJ2-3, with a possible D match to TRBD2 (6 bases). The CDR3 is 18 amino acids. The V end lost 3 bases, the J end lost 0 bases, and 22 bases lay between the germline ends. Germline CDR1 reads SQVTM; CDR2 reads ANQGSEA. This chain's CDR3 is CSVEPRGGSQSSTDTQYF. The CDR3 DNA is TGCAGCGTTGAGCCTCGAGGAGGGTCCCAGTCCAGCACAGATACGCAGTATTTT.

This chain links TRBV19 with TRBJ1-2, with D unresolved. The CDR3 covers 13 residues. Per the germline V gene, CDR1 is LNHDA and CDR2 is SQIVND (reference sequence). V shed 0 bases and J shed 4 bases, with 6 bases lying between them. The CDR3 loop is CASSIERRYGYTF. The CDR3 bases are TGTGCCAGTAGTATAGAGAGGCGCTATGGCTACACCTTC.

The J gene is TRBJ2-3, the V gene TRBV7-2, with 9 bases lining up with TRBD2. Looked up from germline, CDR1 is SGHTA and CDR2 is FQGNSA. The CDR3 totals 19 residues. V was pared by 1 base and J by 0 bases, with 11 bases of the junction left unmatched. Here the CDR3 DNA reads TGTGCCAGCAGCTTAGTCTTGGTAGCGGGGGACCCAAGCACAGATACGCAGTATTTT. Its translation is CASSLVLVAGDPSTDTQYF.